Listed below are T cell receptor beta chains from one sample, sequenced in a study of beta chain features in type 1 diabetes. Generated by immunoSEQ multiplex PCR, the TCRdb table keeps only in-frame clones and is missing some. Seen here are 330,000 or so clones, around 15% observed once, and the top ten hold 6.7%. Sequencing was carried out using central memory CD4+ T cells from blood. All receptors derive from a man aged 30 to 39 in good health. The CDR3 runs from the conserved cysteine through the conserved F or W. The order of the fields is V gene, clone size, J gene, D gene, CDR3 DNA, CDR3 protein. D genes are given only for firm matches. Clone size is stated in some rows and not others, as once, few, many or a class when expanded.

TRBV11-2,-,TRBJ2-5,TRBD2,TGTGCCAGCTCGGCTAGCGGGGGACAAGAGACCCAGTACTTC,CASSASGGQETQYF
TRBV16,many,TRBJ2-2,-,TGTGCCAGCAGCCAATCGATAGCTACCGGGGAGCTGTTTTTT,CASSQSIATGELFF
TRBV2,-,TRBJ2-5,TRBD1,TGTGCCAGCAGTGAAAAGAATCCGGGACAGGGAAAAGAGACCCAGTACTTC,CASSEKNPGQGKETQYF
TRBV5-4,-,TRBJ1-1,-,TGTGCCAGCAGCTCCCCTAGCAGGGACACTGAAGCTTTCTTT,CASSSPSRDTEAFF
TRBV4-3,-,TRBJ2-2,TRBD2,TGCGCCAGCAGCCAAGATGGCCTAGCGGGAGGTGAGCTGTTTTTT,CASSQDGLAGGELFF
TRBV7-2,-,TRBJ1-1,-,TGTGCCAGCAGCCCACGGGGCGGGTTCACTGAAGCTTTCTTT,CASSPRGGFTEAFF
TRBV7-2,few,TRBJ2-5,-,TGTGCCAGCAGCTTACCTTATCCAGGAGAGACCCAGTACTTC,CASSLPYPGETQYF
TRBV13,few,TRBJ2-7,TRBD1,TGTGCCAGTCGGGGGACAGGGGGTCGGGAGCAGTACTTC,CASRGTGGREQYF
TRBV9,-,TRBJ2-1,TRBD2,TGTGCCAGCAGCGCATTGACTAGCGGGAGCGGCAATGAGCAGTTCTTC,CASSALTSGSGNEQFF
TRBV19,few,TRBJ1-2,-,TGTGCCAGTAGTATATATCCCCAGTATGGCTACACCTTC,CASSIYPQYGYTF
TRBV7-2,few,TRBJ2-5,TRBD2,TGTGCCAGCAGCTTAGTAACTAGCGGGGGAGTAGAGACCCAGTACTTC,CASSLVTSGGVETQYF
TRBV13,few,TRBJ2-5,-,TGTGCCAGCAGCTTAGGCCTCACTCAAAGATTTCAAGAGACCCAGTACTTC,CASSLGLTQRFQETQYF
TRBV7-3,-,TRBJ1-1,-,TGTGCCAGCAGCCTAAACAGGGTTGCCACTGAAGCTTTCTTT,CASSLNRVATEAFF
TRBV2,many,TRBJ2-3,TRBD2,TGTGCCAGCAGTGAGCGCGCTAGCGGGAGAACAGATACGCAGTATTTT,CASSERASGRTDTQYF
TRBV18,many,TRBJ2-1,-,TGTGCCAGCTCACCTGGGGGCACCCGGTTGAATGAGCAGTTCTTC,CASSPGGTRLNEQFF
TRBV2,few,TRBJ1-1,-,TGTGCCAGCAGCACCGGCCTGGACACTGAAGCTTTCTTT,CASSTGLDTEAFF
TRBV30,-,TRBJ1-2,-,TGTGCCTGGAGTGGCCGGACGAACGCCTATGGCTACACCTTC,CAWSGRTNAYGYTF
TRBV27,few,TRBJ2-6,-,TGTGCCAGCACCCTGGGATCTGGGGCCAACGTCCTGACTTTC,CASTLGSGANVLTF
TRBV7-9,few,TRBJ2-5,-,TGTGCCAGCAGCCCCCGGGGCGAGACCCAGTACTTC,CASSPRGETQYF
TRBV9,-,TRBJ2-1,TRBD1,TGTGCCAGCAGCGTAAACTGGGACAGTGTGCATGGCGCCAACTACAATGAGCAGTTCTTC,CASSVNWDSVHGANYNEQFF
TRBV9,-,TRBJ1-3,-,TGTGCCAGCAGCCCGAGACAGCCGAACTCTGGAAACACCATATATTTT,CASSPRQPNSGNTIYF
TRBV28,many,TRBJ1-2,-,TGTGCCAGCGGGGGCAACTACTATGGCTACACCTTC,CASGGNYYGYTF
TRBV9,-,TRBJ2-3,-,TGTGCCAGCAGCCCACGATTATCAGCCTCTAGCACAGATACGCAGTATTTT,CASSPRLSASSTDTQYF
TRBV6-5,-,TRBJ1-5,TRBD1,TGTGCCAGCAGTTCAATAGGGGGCCGCCAGCCCCAGCATTTT,CASSSIGGRQPQHF
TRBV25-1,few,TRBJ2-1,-,TGTGCCAGCAAAGGGCTATGGCAGTTCTTC,CASKGLWQFF
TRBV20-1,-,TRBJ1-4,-,TGCAGTGCTATCGAGAATGAAAAACTGTTTTTT,CSAIENEKLFF
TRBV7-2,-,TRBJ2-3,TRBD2,TGTGCCAGCAGCTTAGGTGGACTAGCGGGCACAGATACGCAGTATTTT,CASSLGGLAGTDTQYF
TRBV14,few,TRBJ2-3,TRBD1,TGTGCCAGCAGCCAAGCAGGGGGCCCGGGCACAGATACGCAGTATTTT,CASSQAGGPGTDTQYF
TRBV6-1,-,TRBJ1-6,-,TGTGCCACTATGCAGAGCTCCTATAATTCACCCCTCCACTTT,CATMQSSYNSPLHF
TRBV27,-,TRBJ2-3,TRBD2,TGTGCCAGCAGTTGGACTAGCGGGAGCACAGATACGCAGTATTTT,CASSWTSGSTDTQYF
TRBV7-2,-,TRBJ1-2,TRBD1,TGTGCCAGCAGCCTAGGACAGGGATCGGGCTACACCTTC,CASSLGQGSGYTF
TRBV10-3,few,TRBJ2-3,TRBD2,TGTGCCATCAGTCCTATAGCGGGTAGCACAGATACGCAGTATTTT,CAISPIAGSTDTQYF
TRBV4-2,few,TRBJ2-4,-,TGTGCCAGCAGCCAAGACCTTAAAATAGCCAAAAACATTCAGTACTTC,CASSQDLKIAKNIQYF
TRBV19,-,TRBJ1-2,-,TGTGCCAGTAATCCCAGGACAGACCACCCCGATGGCTACACCTTC,CASNPRTDHPDGYTF
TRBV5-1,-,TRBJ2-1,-,TGCGCCAGCAGCTTGATGGCCTCTTCCTCCTACAATGAGCAGTTCTTC,CASSLMASSSYNEQFF
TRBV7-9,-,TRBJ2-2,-,TGTGCCAGCAGCTTAGTGGAGTCCGGGGAGCTGTTTTTT,CASSLVESGELFF
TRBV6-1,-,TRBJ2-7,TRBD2,TGTGCCAGCAGTGAATTCGGGACTAGCGGGAGCGAGCAGTACTTC,CASSEFGTSGSEQYF
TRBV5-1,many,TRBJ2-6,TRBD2,TGCGCCAGTAATAGCGGGGTGAGCTCTGGGGCCAACGTCCTGACTTTC,CASNSGVSSGANVLTF
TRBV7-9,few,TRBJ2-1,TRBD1,TGTGCCAGCAGCCGAGACAGGGGGCAAGACAATGAGCAGTTCTTC,CASSRDRGQDNEQFF
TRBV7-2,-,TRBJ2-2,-,TGTGCCAGCAGCCCTCTCATCGGTAGGACCGTCACCGGGGAGCTGTTTTTT,CASSPLIGRTVTGELFF
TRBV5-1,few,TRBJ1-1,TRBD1,TGCGCCAGCAGCTCCCTACAGGGGAGGAACACTGAAGCTTTCTTT,CASSSLQGRNTEAFF
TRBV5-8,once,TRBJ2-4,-,TGTGCCAGCAGACAGGGTTCGGACAAAAACATTCAGTACTTC,CASRQGSDKNIQYF
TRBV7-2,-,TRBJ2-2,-,TGTGCCAGCACCTTGTATGCGAACACCGGGGAGCTGTTTTTT,CASTLYANTGELFF
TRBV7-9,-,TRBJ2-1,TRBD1,TGTGCCAGCAGCCCCGACAGGGGGCTCGGCAATGAGCAGTTCTTC,CASSPDRGLGNEQFF
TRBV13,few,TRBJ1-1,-,TGTGCCAGCAGCGTAGGTGGGTTGGGCACTGAAGCTTTCTTT,CASSVGGLGTEAFF
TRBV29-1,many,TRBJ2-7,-,TGCAGCGTGGGCGGGGCCGAGCAGTACTTC,CSVGGAEQYF
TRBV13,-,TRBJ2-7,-,TGTGCCAGCAGCTCGACGGGGCGATTGTCCTACGAGCAGTACTTC,CASSSTGRLSYEQYF
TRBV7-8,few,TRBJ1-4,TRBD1,TGTGCCAGCAGCACCAGGGACAGCAATGAAAAACTGTTTTTT,CASSTRDSNEKLFF
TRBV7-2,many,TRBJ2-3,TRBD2,TGTGCCAGCAGCTTGTTAGCGGGAGGGGGCACAGATACGCAGTATTTT,CASSLLAGGGTDTQYF
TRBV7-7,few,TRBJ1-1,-,TGTGCCAGCAGCTTAATCAACACTGAAGCTTTCTTT,CASSLINTEAFF
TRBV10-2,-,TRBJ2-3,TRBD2,TGCGCCAGCACCGAGGGGGCGACTAGCGGAAGCACAGATACGCAGTATTTT,CASTEGATSGSTDTQYF
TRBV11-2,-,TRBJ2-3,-,TGTGCCAGCAGCTCCTCCTCCGGGTCCCTCCAGTATTTT,CASSSSSGSLQYF
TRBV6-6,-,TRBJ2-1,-,TGTGCCACCAACTCGGGACATCGAGACTCCTACAATGAGCAGTTCTTC,CATNSGHRDSYNEQFF
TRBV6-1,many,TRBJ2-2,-,TGTGCCAGCAGTGAATTGCAGGGGACCGGGGAGCTGTTTTTT,CASSELQGTGELFF
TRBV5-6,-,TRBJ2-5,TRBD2,TGTGCCAGCAGCCCGACTAGCGGGAGCCAAGAGACCCAGTACTTC,CASSPTSGSQETQYF
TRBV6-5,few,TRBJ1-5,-,TGTGCCAGCAACGGCGGGAATAGCAATCAGCCCCAGCATTTT,CASNGGNSNQPQHF
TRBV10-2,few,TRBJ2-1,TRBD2,TGCGCCAGCAGGCTAGCGGGAATCTACAATGAGCAGTTCTTC,CASRLAGIYNEQFF
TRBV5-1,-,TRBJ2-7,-,TGCGCCAGCAGCTTGGATTTCCGTGGCGACGAGCAGTACTTC,CASSLDFRGDEQYF
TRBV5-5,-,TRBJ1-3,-,TGTGCCAGCAGCTTGGCCGGGACGCCATCTGGAAACACCATATATTTT,CASSLAGTPSGNTIYF